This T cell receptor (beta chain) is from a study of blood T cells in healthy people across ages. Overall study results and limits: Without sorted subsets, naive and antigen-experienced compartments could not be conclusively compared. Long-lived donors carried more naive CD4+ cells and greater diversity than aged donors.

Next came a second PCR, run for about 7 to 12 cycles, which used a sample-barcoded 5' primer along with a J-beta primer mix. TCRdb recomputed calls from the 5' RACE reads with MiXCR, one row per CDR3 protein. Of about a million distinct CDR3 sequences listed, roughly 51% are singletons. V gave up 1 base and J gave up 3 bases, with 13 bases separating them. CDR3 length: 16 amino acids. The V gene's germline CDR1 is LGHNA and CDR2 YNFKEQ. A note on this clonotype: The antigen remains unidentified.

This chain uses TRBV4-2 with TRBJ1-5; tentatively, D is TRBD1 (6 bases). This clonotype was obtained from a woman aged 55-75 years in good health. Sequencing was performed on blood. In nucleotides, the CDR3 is TGTGCCAGCAGCCAAGGTAGCGGACAGCACAATCAGCCCCAGCATTTT. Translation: CASSQGSGQHNQPQHF.